This TCR beta chain was found in a study of T cell repertoires in cytomegalovirus infection. The study's findings and limits: Based on cumulative public TCR beta family frequency, carriers of CMV plus the relevant HLA were identified.

The CDR3 covers 17 residues. Germline CDR1 and CDR2: SSHAT and FNYEAQ (reference sequence). A remark on this clonotype: As yet, its antigen is unknown. A read error may produce the germline difference seen at one junction end.

TCRdb fed the reads into MiXCR, producing one record per CDR3 protein. The sample comprises around 550,000 distinct CDR3 sequences, approximately 25% of which are singletons, and roughly an eighth rests with the top ten. Sequenced: PBMCs. The rearrangement uses TRBV7-7 and TRBJ2-5; D is perhaps TRBD2 (6 bases). The origin of this receptor is a human donor in good health (CMV status not recorded). Some clones in this sample may be carry-over from other donors' samples. CDR3 region: CASSLGLGGGYTETQYF. The CDR3, as DNA: TGTGCTAGCAGCTTAGGCCTGGGAGGCGGCTATACGGAGACCCAGTACTTC.